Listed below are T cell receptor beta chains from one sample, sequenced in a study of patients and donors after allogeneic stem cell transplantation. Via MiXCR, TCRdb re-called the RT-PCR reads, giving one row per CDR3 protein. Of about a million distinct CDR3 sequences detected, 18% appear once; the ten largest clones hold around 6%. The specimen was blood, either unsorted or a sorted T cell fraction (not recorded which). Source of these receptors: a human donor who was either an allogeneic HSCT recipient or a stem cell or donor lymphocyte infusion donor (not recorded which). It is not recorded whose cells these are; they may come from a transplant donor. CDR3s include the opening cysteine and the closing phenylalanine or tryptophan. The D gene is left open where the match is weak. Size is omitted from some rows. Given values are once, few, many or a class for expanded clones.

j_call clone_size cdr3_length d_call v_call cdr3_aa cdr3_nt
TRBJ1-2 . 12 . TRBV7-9 CASSGRSDGYTF TGTGCCAGCAGCGGTCGATCCGATGGCTACACCTTC
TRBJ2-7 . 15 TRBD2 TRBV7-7 CASSSGDGRVDEQYF TGTGCTAGCTCCTCTGGGGATGGGAGGGTGGACGAGCAGTACTTC
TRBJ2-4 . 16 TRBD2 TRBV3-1 CASSPSGGAAKNIQYF TGTGCCAGCAGCCCTAGCGGGGGGGCGGCCAAAAACATTCAGTACTTC
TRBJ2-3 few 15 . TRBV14 CASSQDLRTTDTQYF TGTGCCAGCAGCCAAGATCTGAGGACCACAGATACGCAGTATTTT
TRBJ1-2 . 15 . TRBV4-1 CASSQETVVNYGYTF TGCGCCAGCAGCCAAGAGACAGTAGTTAACTATGGCTACACCTTC
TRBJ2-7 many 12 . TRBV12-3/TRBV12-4 CASSNDGNEQYF TGTGCCAGCAGTAATGACGGGAACGAGCAGTACTTC
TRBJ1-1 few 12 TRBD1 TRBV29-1 CSGGTGGAEAFF TGCAGCGGTGGGACAGGGGGCGCCGAAGCTTTCTTT
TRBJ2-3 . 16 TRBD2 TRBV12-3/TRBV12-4 CASSFLAGSYTDTQYF TGTGCCAGCAGTTTTCTAGCGGGATCCTACACAGATACGCAGTATTTT
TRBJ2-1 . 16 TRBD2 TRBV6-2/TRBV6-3 CASSYLSASGYNEQFF TGTGCCAGCAGTTACCTTTCGGCTAGCGGCTACAATGAGCAGTTCTTC
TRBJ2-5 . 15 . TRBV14 CASSQDSGQGKTQYF TGTGCCAGCAGCCAAGATAGTGGGCAGGGGAAGACCCAGTACTTC
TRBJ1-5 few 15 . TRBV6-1 CASSMDRRSNQPQHF TGTGCCAGCAGCATGGACAGACGCAGCAATCAGCCCCAGCATTTT
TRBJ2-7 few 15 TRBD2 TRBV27 CASSLGEGENYEQYF TGTGCCAGCAGTTTGGGGGAGGGAGAAAACTACGAGCAGTACTTC
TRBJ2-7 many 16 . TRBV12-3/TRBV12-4 CASSFVPGAFSYEQYF TGTGCCAGCAGTTTTGTTCCGGGGGCCTTCTCCTACGAGCAGTACTTC
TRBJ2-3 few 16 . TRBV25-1 CASRSPLGGATDTQYF TGTGCCAGCAGAAGTCCCTTAGGCGGGGCCACAGATACGCAGTATTTT
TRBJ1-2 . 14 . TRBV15 CATSRDRGELGYTF TGTGCCACCAGCAGAGATCGGGGGGAACTGGGCTACACCTTC
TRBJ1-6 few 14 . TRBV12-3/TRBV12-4 CASSFGGQHSPLHF TGTGCCAGCAGTTTTGGGGGCCAGCATTCACCCCTCCACTTT
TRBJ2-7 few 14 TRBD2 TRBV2 CASRQEAGGGEQYF TGTGCCAGCCGCCAGGAAGCGGGAGGGGGTGAGCAGTACTTC
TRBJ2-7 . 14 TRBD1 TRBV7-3 CASRPGQGVTEQYF TGTGCCAGCAGGCCGGGACAGGGGGTTACCGAGCAGTACTTC
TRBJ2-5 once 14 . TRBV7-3 CASSLTGTEETQYF TGTGCCAGCAGCTTAACGGGGACGGAAGAGACCCAGTACTTC
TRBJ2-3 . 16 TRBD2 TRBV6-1 CASSGTSGTSTDTQYF TGTGCCAGCAGTGGGACTAGCGGGACTAGCACAGATACGCAGTATTTT
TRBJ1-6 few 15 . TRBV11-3 CASRSPTADNSPLHF TGTGCCAGCAGATCCCCGACAGCTGATAATTCACCCCTCCACTTT
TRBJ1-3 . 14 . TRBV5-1 CASRIESSGNTIYF TGCGCCAGCAGGATAGAGAGCTCTGGAAACACCATATATTTT
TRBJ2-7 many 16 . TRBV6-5 CASSYRGTASLDEQYF TGTGCCAGCAGTTACAGGGGGACGGCCTCGTTGGACGAGCAGTACTTC
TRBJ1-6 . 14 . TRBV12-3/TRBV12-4 CASTSQGVGAPLHF TGTGCCAGCACCTCTCAGGGCGTAGGGGCACCCCTCCACTTT
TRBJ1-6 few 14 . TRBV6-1 CASSGRGVNSPLHF TGTGCCAGCAGCGGGCGGGGGGTGAATTCACCCCTCCACTTT
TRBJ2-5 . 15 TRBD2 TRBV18 CASSTSGRPQETQYF TGTGCCAGCTCAACCAGCGGGAGACCGCAAGAGACCCAGTACTTC